A single sample gave rise to the 18 T cell receptor beta chains below, sequenced in a study of T cell changes during pregnancy in multiple sclerosis. Sequencing was performed with immunoSEQ multiplex PCR; in TCRdb, only in-frame clones are kept and a portion is missing. Altogether around 70,000 clones are present, around nine tenths being singletons, with the ten largest covering 1.6%. Sequencing used peripheral blood, obtained in the first trimester of pregnancy. These receptors all stem from a female donor in good health, enrolled as a control in a pregnancy study.

The genes are TRBV5-6 and TRBJ2-1, with 7 nucleotides matching TRBD1. V lost 5 bases to trimming and J lost 4 bases; unmatched junction nucleotides: 9. Germline loops: CDR1 SGHDT, CDR2 YYEEEE. The CDR3 covers 15 residues. The CDR3: CASSLGGGGYNEQFF. CDR3 nucleotide sequence: TGTGCCAGCAGTTTAGGGGGCGGCGGGTACAATGAGCAGTTCTTC.

This clone was seen a single time. This rearrangement joins TRBV27 to TRBJ2-7; weak D call: TRBD1 (6 bases). Germline V gene lookup returns CDR1 MNHEY and CDR2 SMNVEV (reference sequence). Deletions cut 4 bases from V and 6 bases from J, with 13 bases between. CDR3 size: 13 residues. CDR3 amino acids: CASSSGQISEQYF. The CDR3 DNA follows: TGTGCCAGCAGTTCCGGACAGATCTCCGAGCAGTACTTC.

The chain couples TRBV19 to TRBJ2-2; D might be TRBD1 (6 bases). Trimming shortened V by 3 bases and J by 0 bases, and 11 bases separated the two germline ends. Germline V lookup: CDR1 LNHDA, CDR2 SQIVND (reference sequence). The CDR3 runs to 16 residues. CDR3 in amino acids: CASSIDRSPNTGELFF. For the CDR3, the DNA is TGTGCCAGTAGTATTGACAGGTCCCCGAACACCGGGGAGCTGTTTTTT.

The CDR3 DNA sequence: TGCAGCGTTGAAAGGCCAGGGGCAGAGACCCAGTACTTC. Protein: CSVERPGAETQYF. The chain uses TRBV29-1 and TRBJ2-5; D may be TRBD1 (6 bases). Trimming took 2 bases from V and 4 from J, leaving 11 bases between them. Per germline, CDR1 SQVTM and CDR2 ANQGSEA. This CDR3 has 13 amino acids.

J is TRBJ1-2 and V is TRBV9; no definite D call. V gave up 6 bases and J gave up 0 bases, with 9 bases separating them. Germline V gene sequence: CDR1 SGDLS, CDR2 YYNGEE. The CDR3 contains 13 residues. CDR3 nucleotides: TGTGCCAGCAACGGAGGAGCTAACTATGGCTACACCTTC. Protein: CASNGGANYGYTF. Full variable domain (missing parts from reference TRBV9 and TRBJ1-2): DSGVTQTPKHLITATGQRVTLRCSPRSGDLSVYWYQQSLDQGLQFLIQYYNGEERAKGNILERFSAQQFPDLHSELNLSSLELGDSALYFCASNGGANYGYTFGSGTRLTVV.

The V and J genes are TRBV2 and TRBJ1-6; no definite D call. Germline-derived CDR1 and CDR2 are SNHLY and FYNNEI. CDR3 length: 13 residues. The germline V and J ends were trimmed by 3 bases and 7 bases, with 7 bases remaining between them. CDR3 loop: CASSETKNSPLHF. CDR3 coding DNA: TGTGCCAGCAGTGAGACTAAGAATTCACCCCTCCACTTT.

Here the CDR3 DNA reads TGCGCCAGCTCCTCAAGGGAGTCTAGTTACAATGAGCAGTTCTTC. This encodes CASSSRESSYNEQFF. The chain uses TRBV5-1 and TRBJ2-1; tentative D call: TRBD2 (5 bases). Germline V lookup: CDR1 SGHRS, CDR2 YFSETQ. The CDR3 has 15 amino acids. V shed 7 bases and J shed 4 bases, with 18 bases lying between them. Full variable domain (remainder filled in from reference TRBV5-1 and TRBJ2-1): KAGVTQTPRYLIKTRGQQVTLSCSPISGHRSVSWYQQTPGQGLQFLFEYFSETQRNKGNFPGRFSGRQFSNSRSEMNVSTLELGDSALYLCASSSRESSYNEQFFGPGTRLTVL.

The V call is TRBV28, the J call TRBJ2-6, with 11 bases matching TRBD2. The trim removed 2 bases at V and 0 bases at J, leaving 3 bases unmatched. The CDR3 contains 18 residues. Germline V gives CDR1 MDHEN, CDR2 SYDVKM. CDR3 sequence: CASSLIAGGSSGANVLTF. The DNA for the CDR3 is TGTGCCAGCAGTTTAATAGCGGGAGGGAGCTCTGGGGCCAACGTCCTGACTTTC.

The J gene is TRBJ2-7, the V gene TRBV18, with 9 bases lining up with TRBD1. The V gene end was trimmed by 3 bases and the J gene end by 4 bases; junction bases not matched to a gene: 7. Germline CDR1 reads KGHSH; CDR2 reads LQKENI. CDR3 length: 15 residues. CDR3 residues: CASSPRWDRDYEQYF. Written as DNA, the CDR3 is TGTGCCAGCTCACCGAGATGGGACAGGGATTACGAGCAGTACTTC.

CDR3 sequence (DNA): TGTGCCAGCAGCCCTGTCGGGACAGGGGGCGGCGGGGAGCTGTTTTTT. Translation gives CASSPVGTGGGGELFF. The chain uses TRBV2 and TRBJ2-2; TRBD1 aligns across 12 bases. The CDR3 runs 16 residues. Germline V lookup: CDR1 SNHLY, CDR2 FYNNEI. The V and J ends lost 6 bases and 7 bases, in that order; junction bases with no gene match: 9.

CDR3 nucleotide sequence: TGTGCCAGCAGCTTAATCGGCGGTAATGAGCAGTTCTTC. The encoded protein is CASSLIGGNEQFF. The J gene is TRBJ2-1, the V gene TRBV7-9; D is undetermined. Germline-derived CDR1 and CDR2 are SEHNR and FQNEAQ (reference sequence). The CDR3 is made up of 13 amino acids. Trimming took 2 bases from V and 7 from J, leaving 9 bases between them. The whole variable domain, remainder taken from reference TRBV7-9 and TRBJ2-1, is DTGVSQNPRHKITKRGQNVTFRCDPISEHNRLYWYRQTLGQGPEFLTYFQNEAQLEKSRLLSDRFSAERPKGSFSTLEIQRTEQGDSAMYLCASSLIGGNEQFFGPGTRLTVL.

The chain uses TRBV7-8 and TRBJ2-2, with D possibly matching TRBD2 (5 bases). Germline V gene sequence: CDR1 SGHVS, CDR2 FQNEAQ. The ends were cut back, 8 bases at V and 3 bases at J, with 16 bases in the middle. The CDR3 contains 15 residues. CDR3 region: CASGRAPWDTGELFF. The CDR3, as DNA: TGTGCCAGCGGGCGGGCCCCGTGGGACACCGGGGAGCTGTTTTTT.

The count of this clone is one. This rearrangement joins TRBV6-4 to TRBJ2-5; D is ambiguous. CDR1 is MRHNA, CDR2 SNTAGT, per germline. CDR3 length: 13 residues. Trimming shortened V by 2 bases and J by 2 bases, and 6 bases separated the two germline ends. In nucleotides, the CDR3 is TGTGCCAGCAGTGACAGCCCTCAAGAGACCCAGTACTTC. This sequence encodes CASSDSPQETQYF.

The rearrangement uses TRBV5-1 and TRBJ2-2; 7 bases are shared with TRBD2. Germline-derived CDR1 and CDR2 are SGHRS and YFSETQ. The ends lost 0 bases at V and 4 bases at J; junction bases unmatched: 3. This CDR3 spans 15 amino acids. The CDR3 protein is CASSLATGGTGELFF. The CDR3 DNA reads as TGCGCCAGCAGCTTGGCCACGGGGGGCACCGGGGAGCTGTTTTTT.

CDR3 residues: CASRLRQTDTQYF. CDR3 DNA: TGTGCCAGCAGGCTTCGACAGACAGATACGCAGTATTTT. This chain connects TRBV6-1 to TRBJ2-3; D possibly corresponds to TRBD1 (5 bases). Per the germline V gene, CDR1 is MNHNS and CDR2 is SASEGT. V lost 6 bases and J 3 bases, leaving 10 bases between the germline ends. This CDR3 is built from 13 residues.

The rearrangement uses TRBV5-1 and TRBJ2-3; D is perhaps TRBD1 (5 bases). V was pared by 0 bases and J by 6 bases, with 14 bases between. CDR1 and CDR2 (germline): SGHRS, YFSETQ. The CDR3 extends over 15 amino acids. CDR3 protein: CASSLGRAGWDTQYF. The CDR3 coding sequence is TGCGCCAGCAGCTTGGGAAGGGCAGGGTGGGATACGCAGTATTTT.

The gene calls are TRBV19 and TRBJ2-3, with TRBD2 identical over 9 bases. The ends lost 3 bases at V and 5 bases at J; junction bases unmatched: 6. The CDR3 runs to 15 residues. Germline V lookup: CDR1 LNHDA, CDR2 SQIVND (reference sequence). The CDR3 spells CASSILAGGGDTQYF. The CDR3 nucleotides are TGTGCCAGTAGTATTTTGGCGGGAGGGGGAGATACGCAGTATTTT.

The genes are TRBV15 and TRBJ2-1, with D maybe TRBD1 (7 bases). The CDR3 contains 15 residues. V gave up 0 bases and J gave up 4 bases, with 10 bases separating them. Germline-derived CDR1 and CDR2 are LNHNV and YYDKDF (reference sequence). CDR3 nucleotides: TGTGCCACCAGCAGAGACAGGGGGAGGTACAATGAGCAGTTCTTC. This codes for CATSRDRGRYNEQFF.